The 5 T cell receptor beta chains given below trace back to one sample, sequenced in a study of CD8 T cells in ankylosing spondylitis. TCRdb fed the 5' RACE reads into MiXCR, producing one record per CDR3 protein. The table has 150,000 or so distinct CDR3 sequences, about 18% seen once; the top ten hold over 7.5%. Sequencing was done on a sample of blood, either unsorted or a sorted T cell fraction (not recorded which). All receptors derive from a male donor with ankylosing spondylitis or in good health (not recorded which).

This clonotype has only a few counts. The V and J genes are TRBV12-3 or TRBV12-4 and TRBJ1-5; D not certain. The CDR3 consists of 17 residues. Trimming removed 1 base at V and 5 bases at J, with 18 bases between. The CDR3 here is CASSLDMVGLEYQPQHF. CDR3 coding DNA: TGTGCCAGCAGTTTAGACATGGTGGGGTTAGAGTATCAGCCCCAGCATTTT.

In this sample, this clonotype turned up many times. The rearrangement links TRBV4-1 to TRBJ2-3; D is perhaps TRBD2 (5 bases). V lost 0 bases, J lost 0 bases, and 13 bases lay in between. The CDR3 spans 17 residues. Germline CDR1 is MGHRA and CDR2 is YSYEKL. CDR3 region: CASSQELLAPSTDTQYF. For the CDR3, the DNA is TGCGCCAGCAGCCAAGAATTGTTAGCGCCAAGCACAGATACGCAGTATTTT.

The chain combines TRBV27 with TRBJ1-6, with 12 bases fitting TRBD1. The J segment lost 0 bases and the V segment lost 2 bases, leaving 11 bases of the junction unmatched. The CDR3 loop spans 21 amino acids. The germline V gene encodes CDR1 MNHEY and CDR2 SMNVEV (reference sequence). CDR3 residues: CASSLRDRGLIGSSYNSPLHF. Here the CDR3 DNA reads TGTGCCAGCAGTTTAAGGGACAGGGGGCTTATCGGTAGCTCCTATAATTCACCCCTCCACTTT.

This rearrangement joins TRBV20-1 to TRBJ2-2, with D hard to call. Trimming took 0 bases from V and 7 from J, leaving 12 bases between them. The CDR3 is 14 amino acids. From germline, CDR1 is DFQATT and CDR2 SNEGSKA (reference sequence). For the CDR3, the DNA is TGCAGTGCTAGAGATTCGTTGCCCAACGGGGAGCTGTTTTTT. This encodes CSARDSLPNGELFF.

This clonotype was found many times. The chain couples TRBV20-1 to TRBJ1-1, with D unresolved. With 5 bases removed from V and 4 bases from J, the gap between germline ends came to 11 bases. Germline V gene lookup returns CDR1 DFQATT and CDR2 SNEGSKA (reference sequence). The CDR3 loop spans 12 amino acids. The CDR3 spells CSAPRGGTEAFF. Written as DNA, the CDR3 is TGCAGTGCTCCACGGGGAGGCACTGAAGCTTTCTTT.